This T cell receptor beta chain comes out of a study of blood T cell repertoires in COVID-19. For the study at large: There were acute and convalescent COVID-19 samples, and they came from the United States, Italy and Spain.

Ages ranged from roughly 18 to 95 years, with residence in about two dozen US areas. Grouping used clinical history reported by participants in a survey and questionnaire. Using immunoSEQ multiplex PCR, the repertoire was profiled, and TCRdb retains in-frame clones only, with some absent. This sample has 160,000 or so clones, with roughly 80% found just once. V gave up 7 bases and J gave up 1 base, with 10 bases separating them. CDR3 size: 13 residues. CDR1 and CDR2 (germline): SNHLY, FYNNEI. The chain couples TRBV2 to TRBJ1-1; D is ambiguous. This receptor was taken from a woman aged 40 to 50 with acute COVID-19. Sequencing was carried out using PBMCs or T cells enriched from blood (not recorded which). The CDR3 sequence: CASMQEANTEAFF. The CDR3 DNA reads TGTGCCAGCATGCAGGAAGCGAACACTGAAGCTTTCTTT.